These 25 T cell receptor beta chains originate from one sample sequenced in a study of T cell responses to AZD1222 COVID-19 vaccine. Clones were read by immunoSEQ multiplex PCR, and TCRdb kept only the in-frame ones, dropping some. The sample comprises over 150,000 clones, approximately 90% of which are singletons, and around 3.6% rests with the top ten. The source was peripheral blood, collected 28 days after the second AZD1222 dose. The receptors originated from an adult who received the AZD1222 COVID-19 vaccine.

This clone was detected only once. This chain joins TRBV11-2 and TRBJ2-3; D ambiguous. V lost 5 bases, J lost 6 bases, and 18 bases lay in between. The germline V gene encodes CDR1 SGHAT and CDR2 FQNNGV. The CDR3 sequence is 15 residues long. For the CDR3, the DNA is TGTGCCAGCAGCCCCCCTCTAGGTGTTCCCGATACGCAGTATTTT. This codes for CASSPPLGVPDTQYF.

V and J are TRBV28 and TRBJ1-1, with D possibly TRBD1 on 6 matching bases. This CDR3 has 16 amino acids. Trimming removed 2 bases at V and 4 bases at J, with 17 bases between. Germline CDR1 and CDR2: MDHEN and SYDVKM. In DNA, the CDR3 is TGTGCCAGCAGTTTAGAACAGGGACGTTTAGTCACTGAAGCTTTCTTT. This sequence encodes CASSLEQGRLVTEAFF.

The CDR3 bases are TGTGCCTGGAGTTCGAGGGGGACAGCTAACTATGGCTACACCTTC. Amino acids: CAWSSRGTANYGYTF. The chain carries TRBV30 and TRBJ1-2; TRBD1 matches 7 bases. Trimming at V came to 2 bases and at J to 0 bases, leaving 6 bases not matched to a gene. In germline, CDR1 is GTSNPN, CDR2 SVGIG (reference sequence). CDR3 size: 15 residues.

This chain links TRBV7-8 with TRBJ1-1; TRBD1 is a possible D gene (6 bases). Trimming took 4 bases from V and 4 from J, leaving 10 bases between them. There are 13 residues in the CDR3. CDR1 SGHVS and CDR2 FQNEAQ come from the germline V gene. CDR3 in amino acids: CASSSTGSTEAFF. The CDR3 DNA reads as TGTGCCAGCAGCTCAACAGGGAGCACTGAAGCTTTCTTT.

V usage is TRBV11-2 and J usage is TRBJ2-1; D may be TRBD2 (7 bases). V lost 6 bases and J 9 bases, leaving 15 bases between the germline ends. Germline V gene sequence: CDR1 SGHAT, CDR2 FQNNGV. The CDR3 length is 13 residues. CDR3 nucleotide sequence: TGTGCCAGCAGTCGGGGGGCGCGGATTGAGCAGTTCTTC. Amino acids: CASSRGARIEQFF.

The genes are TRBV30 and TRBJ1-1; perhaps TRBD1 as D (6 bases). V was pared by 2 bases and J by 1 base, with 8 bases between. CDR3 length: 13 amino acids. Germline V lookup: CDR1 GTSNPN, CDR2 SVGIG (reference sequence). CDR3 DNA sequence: TGTGCCTGGAGTCCAGGGGCGAACACTGAAGCTTTCTTT. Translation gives CAWSPGANTEAFF.

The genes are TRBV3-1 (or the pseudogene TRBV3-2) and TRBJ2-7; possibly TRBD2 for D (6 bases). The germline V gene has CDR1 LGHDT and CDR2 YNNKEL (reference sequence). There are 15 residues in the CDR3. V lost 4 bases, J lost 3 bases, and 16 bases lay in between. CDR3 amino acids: CASSPALATDYEQYF. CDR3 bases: TGTGCCAGCAGCCCCGCCCTAGCGACCGACTACGAGCAGTACTTC.

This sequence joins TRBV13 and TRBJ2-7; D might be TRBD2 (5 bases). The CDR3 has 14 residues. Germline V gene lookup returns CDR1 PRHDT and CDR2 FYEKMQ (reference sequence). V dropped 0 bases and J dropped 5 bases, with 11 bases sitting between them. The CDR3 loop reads CASSLGRRAHEQYF. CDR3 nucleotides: TGTGCCAGCAGCTTAGGCAGGCGGGCCCACGAGCAGTACTTC.

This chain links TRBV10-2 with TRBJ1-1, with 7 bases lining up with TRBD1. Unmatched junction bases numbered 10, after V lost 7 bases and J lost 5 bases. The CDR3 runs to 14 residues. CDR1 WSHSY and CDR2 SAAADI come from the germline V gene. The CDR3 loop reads CASKVQGPGTEAFF. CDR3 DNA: TGCGCCAGCAAAGTACAGGGGCCCGGGACTGAAGCTTTCTTT.

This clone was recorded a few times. As DNA, the CDR3 is TGTGCCAGCACCACGGACAGGGAGGGCAATCAGCCCCAGCATTTT. This translates into CASTTDREGNQPQHF. This sequence joins TRBV2 and TRBJ1-5; TRBD1 matches 8 bases. Germline loops: CDR1 SNHLY, CDR2 FYNNEI. V dropped 7 bases and J dropped 2; count of bases not matched to a gene: 7. This CDR3 has 15 residues. Complete variable domain (other parts from reference TRBV2 and TRBJ1-5): EPEVTQTPSHQVTQMGQEVILRCVPISNHLYFYWYRQILGQKVEFLVSFYNNEISEKSEIFDDQFSVERPDGSNFTLKIRSTKLEDSAMYFCASTTDREGNQPQHFGDGTRLSIL.

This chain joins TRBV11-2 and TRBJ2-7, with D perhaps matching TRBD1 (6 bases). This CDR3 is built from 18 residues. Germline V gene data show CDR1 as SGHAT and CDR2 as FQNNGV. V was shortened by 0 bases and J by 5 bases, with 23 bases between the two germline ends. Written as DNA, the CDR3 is TGTGCCAGCAGCTTAGAGACGCTACAAAGGGGGATCTGGAACGAGCAGTACTTC. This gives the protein CASSLETLQRGIWNEQYF.

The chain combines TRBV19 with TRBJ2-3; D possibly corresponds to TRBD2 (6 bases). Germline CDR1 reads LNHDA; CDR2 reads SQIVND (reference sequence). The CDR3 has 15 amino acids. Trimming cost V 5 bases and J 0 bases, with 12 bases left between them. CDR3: CASSGVAVSTDTQYF. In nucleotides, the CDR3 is TGTGCCAGTAGTGGGGTAGCGGTGAGCACAGATACGCAGTATTTT.

This chain's CDR3 is CASSLRPGREVLSYEQYF. The CDR3 coding sequence is TGCGCCAGCAGCTTGAGGCCGGGCAGGGAAGTCCTCTCCTACGAGCAGTACTTC. J is TRBJ2-7 and V is TRBV5-1; D might be TRBD1 (5 bases). CDR1 is SGHRS, CDR2 YFSETQ, per germline. This CDR3 comprises 18 residues. The ends were cut back, 1 base at V and 0 bases at J, with 20 bases in the middle.

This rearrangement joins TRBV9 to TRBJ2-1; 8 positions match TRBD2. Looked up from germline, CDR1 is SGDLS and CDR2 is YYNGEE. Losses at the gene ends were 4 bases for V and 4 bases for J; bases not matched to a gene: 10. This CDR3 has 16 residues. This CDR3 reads CASSRAVAGPYNEQFF. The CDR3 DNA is TGTGCCAGCAGCAGAGCGGTAGCGGGACCTTACAATGAGCAGTTCTTC.

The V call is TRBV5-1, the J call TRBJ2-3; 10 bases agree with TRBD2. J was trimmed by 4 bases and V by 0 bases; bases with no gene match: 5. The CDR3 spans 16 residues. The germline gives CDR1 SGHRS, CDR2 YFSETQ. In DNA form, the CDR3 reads TGCGCCAGCAGCTTGGAGCCTAGCGGGAGTCCAGATACGCAGTATTTT. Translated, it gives CASSLEPSGSPDTQYF.

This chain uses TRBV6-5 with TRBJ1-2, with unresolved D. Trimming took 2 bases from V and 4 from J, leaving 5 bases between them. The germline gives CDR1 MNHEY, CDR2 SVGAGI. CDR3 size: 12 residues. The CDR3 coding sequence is TGTGCCAGCAGTTACAACAGCTATGGCTACACCTTC. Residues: CASSYNSYGYTF.

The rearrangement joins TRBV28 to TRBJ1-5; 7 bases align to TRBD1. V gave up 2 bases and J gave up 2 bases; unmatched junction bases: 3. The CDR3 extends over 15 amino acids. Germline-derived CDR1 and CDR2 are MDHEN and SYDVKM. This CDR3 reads CASSLRQGGNQPQHF. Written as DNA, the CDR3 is TGTGCCAGCAGTTTAAGACAGGGAGGCAATCAGCCCCAGCATTTT.

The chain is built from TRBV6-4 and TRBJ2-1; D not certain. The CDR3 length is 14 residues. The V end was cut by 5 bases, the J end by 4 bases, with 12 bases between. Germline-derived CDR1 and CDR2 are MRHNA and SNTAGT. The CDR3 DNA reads TGTGCCAGCAGTAAAGAGACGGATTACAATGAGCAGTTCTTC. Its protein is CASSKETDYNEQFF.

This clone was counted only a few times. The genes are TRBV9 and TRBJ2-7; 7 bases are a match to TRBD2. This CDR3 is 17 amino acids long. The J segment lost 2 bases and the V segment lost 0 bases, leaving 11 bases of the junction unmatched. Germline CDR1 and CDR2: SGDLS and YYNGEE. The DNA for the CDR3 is TGTGCCAGCAGCGTAGTGCTGGTGGGGGGGGAGCCCTACGAGCAGTACTTC. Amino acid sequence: CASSVVLVGGEPYEQYF.

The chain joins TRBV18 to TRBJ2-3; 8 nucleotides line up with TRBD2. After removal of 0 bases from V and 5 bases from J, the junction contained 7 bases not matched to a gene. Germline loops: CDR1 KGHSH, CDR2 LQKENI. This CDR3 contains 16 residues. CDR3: CASSPPFGRAVDTQYF. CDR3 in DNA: TGTGCCAGCTCACCACCCTTCGGGAGGGCGGTAGATACGCAGTATTTT.

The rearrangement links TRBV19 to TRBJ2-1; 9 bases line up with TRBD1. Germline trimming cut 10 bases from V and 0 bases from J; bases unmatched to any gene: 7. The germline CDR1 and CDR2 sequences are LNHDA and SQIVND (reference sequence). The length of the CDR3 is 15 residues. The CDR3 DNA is TGTGCCACCTCCGGACAGGGGAGCTCCTACAATGAGCAGTTCTTC. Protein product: CATSGQGSSYNEQFF.

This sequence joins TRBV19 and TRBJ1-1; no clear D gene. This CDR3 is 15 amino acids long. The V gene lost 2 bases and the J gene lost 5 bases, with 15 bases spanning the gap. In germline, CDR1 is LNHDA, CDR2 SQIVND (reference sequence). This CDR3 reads CASSISSAPRTEAFF. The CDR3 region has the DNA TGTGCCAGTAGTATAAGTTCAGCCCCGAGAACTGAAGCTTTCTTT.

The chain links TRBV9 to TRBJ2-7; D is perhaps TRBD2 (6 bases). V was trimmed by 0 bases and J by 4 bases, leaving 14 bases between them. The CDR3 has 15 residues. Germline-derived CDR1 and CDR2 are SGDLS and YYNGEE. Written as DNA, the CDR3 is TGTGCCAGCAGCGTAGTGGACGGGGGAAGGTACGAGCAGTACTTC. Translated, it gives CASSVVDGGRYEQYF.

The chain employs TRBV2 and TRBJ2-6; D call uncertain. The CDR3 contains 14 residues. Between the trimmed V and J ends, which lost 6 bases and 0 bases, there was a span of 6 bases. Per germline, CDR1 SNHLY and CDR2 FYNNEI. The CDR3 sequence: CASSPPSGANVLTF. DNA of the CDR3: TGTGCCAGCAGCCCCCCCTCTGGGGCCAACGTCCTGACTTTC.

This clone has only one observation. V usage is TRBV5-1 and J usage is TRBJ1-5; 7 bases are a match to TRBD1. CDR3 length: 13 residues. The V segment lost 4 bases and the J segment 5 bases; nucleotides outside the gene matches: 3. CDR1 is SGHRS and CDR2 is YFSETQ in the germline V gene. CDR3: CASSRGTDQPQHF. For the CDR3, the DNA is TGCGCCAGCAGCCGAGGGACAGATCAGCCCCAGCATTTT.